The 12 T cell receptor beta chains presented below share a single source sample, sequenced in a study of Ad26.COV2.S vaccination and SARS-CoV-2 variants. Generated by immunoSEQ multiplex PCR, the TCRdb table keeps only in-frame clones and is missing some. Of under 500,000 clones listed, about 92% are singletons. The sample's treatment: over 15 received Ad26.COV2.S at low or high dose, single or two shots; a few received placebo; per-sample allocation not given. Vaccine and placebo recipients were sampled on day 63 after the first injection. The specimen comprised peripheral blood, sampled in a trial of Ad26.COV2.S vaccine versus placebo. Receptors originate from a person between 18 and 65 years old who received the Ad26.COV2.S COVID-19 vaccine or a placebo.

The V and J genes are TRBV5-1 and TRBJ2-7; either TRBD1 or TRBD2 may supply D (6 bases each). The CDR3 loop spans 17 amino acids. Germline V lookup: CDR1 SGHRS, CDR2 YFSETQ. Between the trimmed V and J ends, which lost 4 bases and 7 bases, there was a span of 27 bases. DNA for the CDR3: TGCGCCAGCAGCCTAGGACCCTACAGGGCCCAAGGGGGGGAGCAGTACTTC. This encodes CASSLGPYRAQGGEQYF.

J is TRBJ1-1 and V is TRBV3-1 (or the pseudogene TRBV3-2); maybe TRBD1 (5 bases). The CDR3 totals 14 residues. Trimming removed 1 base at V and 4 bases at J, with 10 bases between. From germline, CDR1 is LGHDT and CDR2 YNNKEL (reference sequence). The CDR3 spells CASSQAGVTTEAFF. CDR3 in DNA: TGTGCCAGCAGCCAAGCGGGGGTAACCACTGAAGCTTTCTTT.

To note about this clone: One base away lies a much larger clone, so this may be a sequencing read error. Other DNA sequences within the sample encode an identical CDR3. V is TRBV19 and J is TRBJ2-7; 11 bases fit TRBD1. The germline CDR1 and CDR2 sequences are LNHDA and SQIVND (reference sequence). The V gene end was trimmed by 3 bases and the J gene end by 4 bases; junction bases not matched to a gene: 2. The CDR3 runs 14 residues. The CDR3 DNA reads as TGTGCCAGTAGTATCGGGACAGGGGGTTACGAGCAGTACTTC. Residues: CASSIGTGGYEQYF.

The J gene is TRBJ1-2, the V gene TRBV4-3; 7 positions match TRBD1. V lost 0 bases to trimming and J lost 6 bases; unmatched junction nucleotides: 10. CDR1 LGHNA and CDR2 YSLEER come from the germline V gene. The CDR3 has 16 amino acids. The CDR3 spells CASSQDGTAYDHGYTF. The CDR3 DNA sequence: TGCGCCAGCAGCCAAGATGGGACAGCCTATGATCATGGCTACACCTTC.

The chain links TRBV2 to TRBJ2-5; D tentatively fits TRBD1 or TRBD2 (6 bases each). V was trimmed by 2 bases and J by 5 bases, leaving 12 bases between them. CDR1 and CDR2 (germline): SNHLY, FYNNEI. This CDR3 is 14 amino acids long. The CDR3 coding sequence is TGTGCCAGCAGTGAAATTGGGGGGCGTGAGACCCAGTACTTC. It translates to CASSEIGGRETQYF. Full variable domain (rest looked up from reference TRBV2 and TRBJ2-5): EPEVTQTPSHQVTQMGQEVILRCVPISNHLYFYWYRQILGQKVEFLVSFYNNEISEKSEIFDDQFSVERPDGSNFTLKIRSTKLEDSAMYFCASSEIGGRETQYFGPGTRLLVL.

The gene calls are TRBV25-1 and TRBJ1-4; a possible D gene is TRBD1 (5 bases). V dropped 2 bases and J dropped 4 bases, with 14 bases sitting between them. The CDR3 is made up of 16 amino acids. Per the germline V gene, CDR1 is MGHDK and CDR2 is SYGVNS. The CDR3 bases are TGTGCCAGCAGTGAAGTCGGGGGGGTCCATAATGAAAAACTGTTTTTT. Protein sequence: CASSEVGGVHNEKLFF.

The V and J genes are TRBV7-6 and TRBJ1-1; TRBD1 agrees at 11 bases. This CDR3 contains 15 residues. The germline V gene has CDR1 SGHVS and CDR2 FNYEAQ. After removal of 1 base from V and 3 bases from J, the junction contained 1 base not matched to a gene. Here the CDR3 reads CASSLEGQGDTEAFF. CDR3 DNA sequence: TGTGCCAGCAGCTTAGAGGGACAGGGGGACACTGAAGCTTTCTTT.

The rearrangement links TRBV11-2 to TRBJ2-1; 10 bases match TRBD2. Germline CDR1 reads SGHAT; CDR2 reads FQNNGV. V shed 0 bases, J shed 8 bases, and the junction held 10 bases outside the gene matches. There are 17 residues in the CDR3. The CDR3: CASSLESGGAVRYEQFF. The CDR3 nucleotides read TGTGCCAGCAGCTTAGAGAGCGGGGGGGCAGTTAGGTATGAGCAGTTCTTC.

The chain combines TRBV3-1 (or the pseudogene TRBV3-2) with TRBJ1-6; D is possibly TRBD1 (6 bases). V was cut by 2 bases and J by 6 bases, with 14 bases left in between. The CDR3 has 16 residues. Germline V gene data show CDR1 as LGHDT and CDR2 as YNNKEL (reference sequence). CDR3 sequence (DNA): TGTGCCAGCAGCCAAAGGGCCGGGGGCGGTAATTCACCCCTCCACTTT. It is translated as CASSQRAGGGNSPLHF.

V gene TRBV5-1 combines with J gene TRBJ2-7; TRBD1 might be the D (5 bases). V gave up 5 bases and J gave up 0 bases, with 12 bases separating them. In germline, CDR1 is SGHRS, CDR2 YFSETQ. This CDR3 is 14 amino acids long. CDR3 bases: TGCGCCAGCAGGTCAGGACATAGCTCCTACGAGCAGTACTTC. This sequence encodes CASRSGHSSYEQYF. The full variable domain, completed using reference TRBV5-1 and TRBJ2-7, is KAGVTQTPRYLIKTRGQQVTLSCSPISGHRSVSWYQQTPGQGLQFLFEYFSETQRNKGNFPGRFSGRQFSNSRSEMNVSTLELGDSALYLCASRSGHSSYEQYFGPGTRLTVT.

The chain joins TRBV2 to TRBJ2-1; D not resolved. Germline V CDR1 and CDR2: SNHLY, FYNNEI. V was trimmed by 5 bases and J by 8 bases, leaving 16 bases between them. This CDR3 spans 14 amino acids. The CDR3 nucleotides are TGTGCCAGCAGTTCGGCCGGCGGCATGCATGAGCAGTTCTTC. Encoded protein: CASSSAGGMHEQFF. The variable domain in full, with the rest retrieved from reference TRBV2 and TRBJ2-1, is EPEVTQTPSHQVTQMGQEVILRCVPISNHLYFYWYRQILGQKVEFLVSFYNNEISEKSEIFDDQFSVERPDGSNFTLKIRSTKLEDSAMYFCASSSAGGMHEQFFGPGTRLTVL.

In DNA, the CDR3 is TGTGCCAGCAGGGAAGGGCCCAACAATGAGCAGTTCTTC. This sequence encodes CASREGPNNEQFF. V and J are TRBV28 and TRBJ2-1; D not resolved. The CDR3 is 13 residues long. V lost 6 bases and J lost 5, with 11 bases in between. From germline, CDR1 is MDHEN and CDR2 SYDVKM.